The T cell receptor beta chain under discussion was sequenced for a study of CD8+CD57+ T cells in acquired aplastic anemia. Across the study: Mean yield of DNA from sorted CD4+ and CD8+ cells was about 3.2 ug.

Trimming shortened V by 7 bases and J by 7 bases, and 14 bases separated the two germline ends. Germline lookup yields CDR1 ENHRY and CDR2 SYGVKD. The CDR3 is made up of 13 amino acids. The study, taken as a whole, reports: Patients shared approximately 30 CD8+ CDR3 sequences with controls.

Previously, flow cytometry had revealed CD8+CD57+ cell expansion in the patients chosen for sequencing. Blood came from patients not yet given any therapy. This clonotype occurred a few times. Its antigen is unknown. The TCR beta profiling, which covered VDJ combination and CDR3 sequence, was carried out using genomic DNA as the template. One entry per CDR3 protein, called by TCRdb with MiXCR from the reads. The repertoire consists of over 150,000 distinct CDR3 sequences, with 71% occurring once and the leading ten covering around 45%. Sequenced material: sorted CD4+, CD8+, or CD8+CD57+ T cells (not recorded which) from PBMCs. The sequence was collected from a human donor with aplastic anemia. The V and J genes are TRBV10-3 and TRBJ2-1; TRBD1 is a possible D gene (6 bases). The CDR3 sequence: CAITQGQSNEQFF. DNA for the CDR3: TGTGCCATCACACAGGGACAATCGAATGAGCAGTTCTTC.